This T cell receptor beta chain is from a study of cytomegalovirus exposure and HLA in healthy donors. Study observations and caveats: It was reported that the classifier diagnosed cytomegalovirus status with high specificity and sensitivity in both the original and validation cohorts. Analyzed later, association rates of TCRs varied across HLA loci, with DRB1 most and HLA-C fewest. Among CMV-associated TCR beta chains, most appeared HLA-restricted in a later analysis. Later analysis identified a missense DCLRE1C variant that was linked to TCR beta V- and J-gene trimming.

With respect to this clone: Its antigen remains unknown.

The CDR3 runs 18 residues. V dropped 6 bases and J dropped 0; count of bases not matched to a gene: 12. Germline V CDR1 and CDR2: SGHVS, FQNEAQ. With 60 Vbeta and 13 Jbeta primers, the PCR was carried out. Sequenced by immunoSEQ multiplex PCR; TCRdb stores in-frame clones only, minus some. Found here are 200,000 or so clones, 82% of them singletons; the top ten hold about 0.1%. The sample was PBMCs. The chain recombines TRBV7-8 with TRBJ2-3; 10 nucleotides align to TRBD2. This TCR was recovered from a boy aged 2 to 10 in good health and CMV-seronegative. DNA for the CDR3: TGTGCCAGCAGGCCCCTGGGGGCTAGCGGGGGCAGCACAGATACGCAGTATTTT. Protein sequence: CASRPLGASGGSTDTQYF.